These 22 T cell receptor beta chains came from one sample sequenced in a study of identical twins. TCRdb re-called the 5' RACE reads with MiXCR, one entry per CDR3 protein. The sample carries 1.5 million to 2 million distinct CDR3 sequences, about 30% recorded once. Sequenced sample: cord blood. These receptors were collected from a newborn girl in good health.

The sample holds a few counts of this clonotype. The CDR3 protein is CAISETQGDNEQFF. CDR3 nucleotide sequence: TGTGCCATCAGTGAGACACAGGGGGACAATGAGCAGTTCTTC. V usage is TRBV10-3 and J usage is TRBJ2-1; TRBD1 aligns across 8 bases. With V trimmed by 2 bases and J by 5 bases, 2 bases remained unmatched. Germline CDR1 and CDR2: ENHRY and SYGVKD. This CDR3 contains 14 residues.

This sequence joins TRBV15 and TRBJ2-6, with no clear D. CDR1 and CDR2 (germline): LNHNV, YYDKDF (reference sequence). Trimming removed 4 bases at V and 3 bases at J, with 10 bases between. This CDR3 is built from 15 residues. CDR3 sequence: CATSIDSVGANVLTF. CDR3 coding DNA: TGTGCCACCAGCATCGACTCTGTTGGGGCCAACGTCCTGACTTTC.

The chain employs TRBV4-2 and TRBJ1-2; D remains unclear. CDR3 length: 15 residues. Trimming cost V 1 base and J 2 bases, with 11 bases left between them. Germline CDR1 is LGHNA and CDR2 is YNFKEQ. CDR3 in amino acids: CASSQGTTENYGYTF. CDR3 bases: TGTGCCAGCAGCCAAGGGACCACAGAGAACTATGGCTACACCTTC.

The V call is TRBV29-1, the J call TRBJ1-3, with 10 positions matching TRBD1. Germline trimming cut 6 bases from V and 6 bases from J; bases unmatched to any gene: 5. Germline V lookup: CDR1 SQVTM, CDR2 ANQGSEA. The length of the CDR3 is 13 residues. This CDR3 reads CSVRGTGENTIYF. The CDR3 coding sequence is TGCAGCGTACGTGGGACAGGGGAAAACACCATATATTTT.

This clonotype was seen repeatedly, ten times or more. V is TRBV4-2 and J is TRBJ2-3, with TRBD2 identical over 12 bases. The CDR3 runs 17 residues. Looked up from germline, CDR1 is LGHNA and CDR2 is YNFKEQ. V was clipped by 3 bases and J by 0 bases; unmatched bases: 4. The CDR3 is CASSQKTSGGSTDTQYF. The CDR3 nucleotides are TGTGCCAGCAGCCAGAAGACTAGCGGGGGTAGCACAGATACGCAGTATTTT.

The chain combines TRBV3-1 with TRBJ1-6; 9 bases match TRBD1. Germline V gives CDR1 LGHDT, CDR2 YNNKEL (reference sequence). V was pared by 4 bases and J by 10 bases, with 5 bases of the junction left unmatched. The CDR3 extends over 14 amino acids. Written as DNA, the CDR3 is TGTGCCAGCAGCCCTGGGACAGGGCCATCACCCCTCCACTTT. Its protein product is CASSPGTGPSPLHF. The full variable domain, with the rest looked up from reference TRBV3-1 and TRBJ1-6, is DTAVSQTPKYLVTQMGNDKSIKCEQNLGHDTMYWYKQDSKKFLKIMFSYNNKELIINETVPNRFSPKSPDKAHLNLHINSLELGDSAVYFCASSPGTGPSPLHFGNGTRLTVT.

This clonotype was observed a few times. V gene TRBV6-1 combines with J gene TRBJ2-1; the D gene is possibly TRBD1 (5 bases). The V end was cut by 5 bases, the J end by 4 bases, with 15 bases between. Germline-derived CDR1 and CDR2 are MNHNS and SASEGT. The CDR3 contains 15 residues. The chain's CDR3 is CASSTRSTVYNEQFF. Here the CDR3 DNA reads TGTGCCAGCAGTACTCGGTCGACAGTTTACAATGAGCAGTTCTTC.

This clonotype was seen once. One junction end disagrees with the germline gene, perhaps due to a read error. The DNA for the CDR3 is TGTGTCACCAGCAGGCTAGCTGCACCCCTCACAGATACGCAGTATTTT. Amino acids: CVTSRLAAPLTDTQYF. The genes are TRBV15 and TRBJ2-3; weak D call: TRBD2 (5 bases). Germline CDR1 LNHNV, CDR2 YYDKDF (reference sequence). This CDR3 has 16 residues. Looking up the rest from reference TRBV15 and TRBJ2-3 gives the full variable domain: DAMVIQNPRYQVTQFGKPVTLSCSQTLNHNVMYWYQQKSSQAPKLLFHYYDKDFNNEADTPDNFQSRRPNTSFCFLDIRSPGLGDTAMYLCVTSRLAAPLTDTQYFGPGTRLTVL.

This clonotype has more than one count but fewer than ten. This chain joins TRBV12-3 or TRBV12-4 and TRBJ2-5; 7 bases line up with TRBD2. The J segment lost 7 bases and the V segment lost 3 bases, leaving 11 bases of the junction unmatched. The CDR3 has 15 residues. CDR3: CASSLGGSGVGTQYF. CDR3 sequence (DNA): TGTGCCAGCAGTTTGGGCGGGAGTGGGGTAGGGACCCAGTACTTC.

Worth noting for this clonotype: The junction shows a germline mismatch at one end, possibly a read error. This sequence joins TRBV5-4 and TRBJ2-4; no reliable D call. Per the germline V gene, CDR1 is SGHNT and CDR2 is YYREEE (reference sequence). The CDR3 runs 14 residues. CDR3 loop: CASSLPGAQNIQYF. CDR3 nucleotide sequence: TGTGCCAGCAGCTTGCCCGGAGCCCAAAACATTCAGTACTTC. The full variable domain, completed using reference TRBV5-4 and TRBJ2-4, is ETGVTQSPTHLIKTRGQQVTLRCSSQSGHNTVSWYQQALGQGPQFIFQYYREEENGRGNFPPRFSGLQFPNYSSELNVNALELDDSALYLCASSLPGAQNIQYFGAGTRLSVL.

This clonotype has a handful of counts. The chain links TRBV20-1 to TRBJ2-3; 7 bases match TRBD2. The length of the CDR3 is 16 residues. V gave up 0 bases and J gave up 4 bases; unmatched junction bases: 10. The germline gives CDR1 DFQATT, CDR2 SNEGSKA (reference sequence). The CDR3, as DNA: TGCAGTGCTAGAGATAAGGGAGCGGGGACCCCAGATACGCAGTATTTT. Translated: CSARDKGAGTPDTQYF.

This clonotype was detected only a few times. The chain is built from TRBV28 and TRBJ2-3; D unclear. Per germline, CDR1 MDHEN and CDR2 SYDVKM. The V and J ends lost 1 base and 0 bases respectively, with 8 bases between them. The CDR3 has 15 residues. Written as DNA, the CDR3 is TGTGCCAGCAGTTTATTTTTAGCTAGCACAGATACGCAGTATTTT. Residues: CASSLFLASTDTQYF. The whole variable domain, filled in from reference TRBV28 and TRBJ2-3, reads DVKVTQSSRYLVKRTGEKVFLECVQDMDHENMFWYRQDPGLGLRLIYFSYDVKMKEKGDIPEGYSVSREKKERFSLILESASTNQTSMYLCASSLFLASTDTQYFGPGTRLTVL.

The rearrangement links TRBV5-8 to TRBJ2-2; D unresolved. This CDR3 spans 15 amino acids. Trimming shortened V by 1 base and J by 0 bases, and 7 bases separated the two germline ends. The germline V gene encodes CDR1 SGHTS and CDR2 YDEGEE. The CDR3 protein is CASSLSQANTGELFF. The CDR3 region has the DNA TGTGCCAGCAGCTTGTCGCAGGCGAACACCGGGGAGCTGTTTTTT. The full variable domain, its missing parts supplied by reference TRBV5-8 and TRBJ2-2, is EAGVTQSPTHLIKTRGQQATLRCSPISGHTSVYWYQQALGLGLQFLLWYDEGEERNRGNFPPRFSGRQFPNYSSELNVNALELEDSALYLCASSLSQANTGELFFGEGSRLTVL.

This chain links TRBV20-1 with TRBJ2-1; 8 bases line up with TRBD2. Germline V gene lookup returns CDR1 DFQATT and CDR2 SNEGSKA (reference sequence). V was pared by 7 bases and J by 8 bases, with 16 bases of the junction left unmatched. The CDR3 extends over 15 amino acids. As DNA, the CDR3 is TGCAGTGACGTTGGGGGGACTAGTTGGGGGGATGAGCAGTTCTTC. This gives the protein CSDVGGTSWGDEQFF.

This clonotype appeared a few times. The chain employs TRBV12-3 or TRBV12-4 and TRBJ2-4, with 10 bases that match TRBD2. The V gene end was trimmed by 7 bases and the J gene end by 0 bases; junction bases not matched to a gene: 9. The CDR3 has 17 amino acids. The CDR3 protein is CASNNLSGGAAKNIQYF. CDR3 sequence (DNA): TGTGCCAGCAACAACCTAAGCGGGGGGGCAGCCAAAAACATTCAGTACTTC.

About this clonotype: A much more abundant neighbour one base away suggests this may be a read error. This chain uses TRBV29-1 with TRBJ2-4, with 10 bases matching TRBD2. The J call could be wrong; TRBJ2-7 is a better fit for the DNA end. This CDR3 is built from 13 residues. Germline V gene lookup returns CDR1 SQVTM and CDR2 ANQGSEA. The CDR3 bases are TGCAACGTTGTGGGGACTAGCGTCTCCGAGCAGTACTTC. It yields the protein CNVVGTSVSEQYF.

The V gene is TRBV20-1, the J gene TRBJ1-6, with 9 bases identical to TRBD1. The junction had 4 bases not matched to a gene; V was cut back by 3 bases and J by 4 bases. The CDR3 loop spans 15 amino acids. Germline V CDR1 and CDR2: DFQATT, SNEGSKA (reference sequence). CDR3 nucleotide sequence: TGCAGTGCTAGGGGGACAGGGTTTTATAATTCACCCCTCCACTTT. Protein: CSARGTGFYNSPLHF.

The chain links TRBV12-3 or TRBV12-4 to TRBJ1-5; D may be TRBD1 (6 bases). V was cut by 3 bases and J by 1 base, with 10 bases left in between. The CDR3 has 15 amino acids. CDR3 in DNA: TGTGCCAGCAGTTTCCAGGGGCGAAGCAATCAGCCCCAGCATTTT. This gives the protein CASSFQGRSNQPQHF.

This chain joins TRBV12-3 or TRBV12-4 and TRBJ1-2; 7 bases fit TRBD1. CDR3 length equals 13 residues. Trimming at V came to 3 bases and at J to 7 bases, leaving 5 bases not matched to a gene. The CDR3 sequence: CASSFTGAAGYTF. Here the CDR3 DNA reads TGTGCCAGCAGTTTTACAGGGGCGGCTGGCTACACCTTC.

The sample holds a few counts of this clonotype. The CDR3 region has the DNA TGCAGTGCTCAAGCCGGACTAGCGGGTTACAATGAGCAGTACTTC. Translated, it gives CSAQAGLAGYNEQYF. The gene calls are TRBV20-1 and TRBJ2-5, with 11 bases that match TRBD2. Germline V gene data show CDR1 as DFQATT and CDR2 as SNEGSKA (reference sequence). This CDR3 has 15 residues. Trimming took 5 bases from V and 11 from J; bases not matched to a gene: 16.

J is TRBJ2-3 and V is TRBV2, with D possibly being TRBD1 (6 bases). The CDR3 runs 14 residues. V was cut by 9 bases and J by 0 bases, with 13 bases left in between. Germline V gene data show CDR1 as SNHLY and CDR2 as FYNNEI. The CDR3 nucleotides are TGTGCCAGTCAACAGGGACCTAGCACAGATACGCAGTATTTT. Protein product: CASQQGPSTDTQYF.

Ten or more counts support this clonotype. A single base separates this from a much larger clone, so it may be a read error. This rearrangement joins TRBV12-3 or TRBV12-4 to TRBJ2-7, with D maybe TRBD1 (5 bases). V was shortened by 3 bases and J by 2 bases, with 8 bases between the two germline ends. The CDR3 totals 13 residues. CDR3 residues: CASSLTEAYEQYF. Here the CDR3 DNA reads TGTGCCAGCAGTTTGACAGAGGCCTACGAGCAGTACTTC.